This T cell receptor (beta chain) emerged from a study of blood T cell repertoires in COVID-19. The table came from immunoSEQ multiplex PCR; TCRdb's copy has only in-frame clones and leaves some out. Among about 240,000 clones, around 86% were seen once, and the ten largest hold under 15%. The ends lost 5 bases at V and 2 bases at J; junction bases unmatched: 5. The germline CDR1 and CDR2 sequences are KGHSH and LQKENI. The length of the CDR3 is 15 residues. Concerning this clone itself: The identical CDR3 is also encoded by other nucleotide sequences in the sample.

The clonotype was recovered from an older woman with active or convalescent COVID-19. Material: peripheral blood. The chain carries TRBV18 and TRBJ2-1, with 8 bases aligning to TRBD2. The CDR3: CASSSSGGAYNEQFF. The DNA for the CDR3 is TGTGCCAGCTCATCAAGCGGGGGAGCCTACAATGAGCAGTTCTTC.